This entry lists 13 T cell receptor beta chains sequenced from one sample in a study of regulatory T cells in long-lasting Graves disease. Libraries of TCR beta came from iRepertoire HTBI primers plus Arm-PCR of CDR3 regions. One entry per CDR3 protein, called by TCRdb with MiXCR from the multiplex PCR reads. The sample carries around 450,000 distinct CDR3 sequences, about 16% recorded once. Time point: newly diagnosed GD, antithyroid drugs for less than 3 months. The TCR library was made from RNA that had been extracted from PBMCs in TRIzol. This same sample was also taken into another study, of T cells in Graves' hyperthyroidism and ophthalmopathy.

Source: peripheral blood mononuclear cells (PBMCs), taken at new diagnosis, from a patient treated with antithyroid drugs. These receptors all come from a woman aged 25-40 years with Graves disease.

The chain joins TRBV2 to TRBJ1-5, with 7 bases matching TRBD1. J was trimmed by 9 bases and V by 3 bases; bases with no gene match: 5. CDR3 length: 13 residues. Germline V gene sequence: CDR1 SNHLY, CDR2 FYNNEI. DNA of the CDR3: TGTGCCAGCAGTGACGTCCCAGGGGGGCCCCAGCATTTT. Translating gives CASSDVPGGPQHF.

In its sample, this clonotype was seen many times. V usage is TRBV4-1 and J usage is TRBJ2-2; either TRBD1 or TRBD2 may supply D (6 bases each). CDR1 is MGHRA and CDR2 is YSYEKL in the germline V gene. With 3 bases removed from V and 4 bases from J, the gap between germline ends came to 15 bases. The CDR3 has 16 residues. CDR3 region: CASSHRGTPSTGELFF. The CDR3, as DNA: TGCGCCAGCAGCCATCGGGGGACACCCTCCACCGGGGAGCTGTTTTTT.

This clonotype occurred many times. The chain combines TRBV12-3 or TRBV12-4 with TRBJ1-5, with D possibly matching TRBD1 (6 bases). The CDR3 sequence is 15 residues long. Trimming took 5 bases from V and 4 from J, leaving 15 bases between them. The CDR3 DNA follows: TGTGCCAGCAGTAATCGGACAGAAGAGAATCAGCCCCAGCATTTT. As protein: CASSNRTEENQPQHF.

This clonotype occurred a few times. The chain carries TRBV7-9 and TRBJ1-3; unclear D gene. The germline CDR1 and CDR2 sequences are SEHNR and FQNEAQ (reference sequence). The V gene lost 5 bases and the J gene lost 0 bases, with 11 bases spanning the gap. This CDR3 has 15 amino acids. The CDR3 spells CASSPLTRSGNTIYF. CDR3 nucleotide sequence: TGTGCCAGCAGCCCTTTGACCCGCTCTGGAAACACCATATATTTT.

The table lists this clonotype with many counts. The V call is TRBV12-3 or TRBV12-4, the J call TRBJ2-2, with TRBD2 matching 11 bases. V shed 3 bases and J 8 bases; nucleotides not matched to a gene: 5. The CDR3 is made up of 15 amino acids. The CDR3 spells CASSFGLAGGGELFF. In nucleotides, the CDR3 is TGTGCCAGCAGTTTTGGACTAGCGGGCGGAGGGGAGCTGTTTTTT.

This clonotype was observed many times. The J gene is TRBJ2-1, the V gene TRBV10-3; 12 bases line up with TRBD2. CDR3 length: 15 residues. CDR1 ENHRY and CDR2 SYGVKD come from the germline V gene. The junction had 9 bases not matched to a gene; V was cut back by 6 bases and J by 9 bases. CDR3 in amino acids: CAISPTSGSRGEQFF. CDR3 nucleotides: TGTGCCATCAGCCCGACTAGCGGGAGTAGGGGTGAGCAGTTCTTC.

In its sample, this clonotype was seen many times. The chain has TRBV7-3 and TRBJ1-1, with 7 bases lining up with TRBD1. Trimming at V came to 5 bases and at J to 1 base, leaving 4 bases not matched to a gene. Looked up from germline, CDR1 is SGHTA and CDR2 is FQGTGA. This CDR3 spans 14 amino acids. DNA for the CDR3: TGTGCCAGCAGCCAAGGGACAGCGAACACTGAAGCTTTCTTT. Its protein is CASSQGTANTEAFF.

This clonotype was detected only a few times. This chain uses TRBV12-3 or TRBV12-4 with TRBJ1-1, with D perhaps TRBD1 (5 bases). The V end was cut by 4 bases, the J end by 4 bases, with 16 bases between. The CDR3 is made up of 15 amino acids. CDR3 amino acids: CASSYTQGIGTEAFF. The CDR3 region has the DNA TGTGCCAGCAGTTATACCCAGGGTATAGGCACTGAAGCTTTCTTT.

This clonotype appeared many times. CDR3 loop: CASKTSGPVETQYF. CDR3 DNA sequence: TGTGCCAGCAAGACCAGCGGGCCCGTTGAGACCCAGTACTTC. J is TRBJ2-5 and V is TRBV28, with D possibly TRBD2 on 6 matching bases. The V and J ends lost 7 bases and 5 bases respectively, with 17 bases between them. CDR3 length equals 14 residues. The germline V gene has CDR1 MDHEN and CDR2 SYDVKM.

V gene TRBV6-2 or TRBV6-3 combines with J gene TRBJ2-5, with 7 bases fitting TRBD2. Losses at the gene ends were 5 bases for V and 7 bases for J; bases not matched to a gene: 10. Germline CDR1 MNHEY, CDR2 SVGEGT. The CDR3 runs 14 residues. The CDR3 region has the DNA TGTGCCAGCAGTATGCCGGGAGGCCTTCGGACCCAGTACTTC. Protein: CASSMPGGLRTQYF.

This clonotype was observed many times. The chain uses TRBV28 and TRBJ2-7, with 11 bases lining up with TRBD2. CDR1 MDHEN and CDR2 SYDVKM come from the germline V gene. The V gene end was trimmed by 3 bases and the J gene end by 1 base; junction bases not matched to a gene: 2. This CDR3 has 15 residues. The CDR3 loop is CASSFSGRASYEQYF. CDR3 DNA: TGTGCCAGCAGTTTTAGCGGGAGGGCGTCCTACGAGCAGTACTTC.

This clonotype was recorded many times. V usage is TRBV15 and J usage is TRBJ1-1, with D hard to call. This CDR3 is 17 amino acids long. Germline CDR1 reads LNHNV; CDR2 reads YYDKDF (reference sequence). V dropped 0 bases and J dropped 5 bases, with 19 bases sitting between them. The CDR3 reads CATSRDPILLRETEAFF. Written as DNA, the CDR3 is TGTGCCACCAGCAGAGATCCCATCCTCCTCCGGGAGACTGAAGCTTTCTTT.

This chain uses TRBV27 with TRBJ2-4, with 11 bases that match TRBD2. CDR1 and CDR2 from the germline V gene are MNHEY and SMNVEV (reference sequence). J was trimmed by 3 bases and V by 5 bases; bases with no gene match: 15. This CDR3 is 19 amino acids long. DNA for the CDR3: TGTGCCAGCAGTCAGATTAGCGGGAGGGCCGGGGTGGACAAAAACATTCAGTACTTC. Protein sequence: CASSQISGRAGVDKNIQYF.